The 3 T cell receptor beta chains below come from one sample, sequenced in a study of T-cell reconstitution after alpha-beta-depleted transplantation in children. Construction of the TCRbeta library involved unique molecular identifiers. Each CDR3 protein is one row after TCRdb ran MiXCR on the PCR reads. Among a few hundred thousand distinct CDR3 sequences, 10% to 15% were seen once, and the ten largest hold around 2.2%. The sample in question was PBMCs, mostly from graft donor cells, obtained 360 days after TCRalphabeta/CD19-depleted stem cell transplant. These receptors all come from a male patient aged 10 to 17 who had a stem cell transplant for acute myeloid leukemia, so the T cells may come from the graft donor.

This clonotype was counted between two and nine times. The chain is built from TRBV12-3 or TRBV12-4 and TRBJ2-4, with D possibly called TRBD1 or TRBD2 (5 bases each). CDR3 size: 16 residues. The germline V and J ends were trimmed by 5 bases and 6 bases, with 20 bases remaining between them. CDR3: CASSPGPGQVLNIQYF. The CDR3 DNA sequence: TGTGCCAGCAGTCCCGGACCGGGGCAGGTTCTAAACATTCAGTACTTC.

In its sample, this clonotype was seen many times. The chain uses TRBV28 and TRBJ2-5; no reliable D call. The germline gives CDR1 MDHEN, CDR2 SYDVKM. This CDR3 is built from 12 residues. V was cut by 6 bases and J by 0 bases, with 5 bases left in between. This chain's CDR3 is CASRRYQETQYF. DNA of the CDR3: TGTGCCAGCAGACGGTACCAAGAGACCCAGTACTTC.

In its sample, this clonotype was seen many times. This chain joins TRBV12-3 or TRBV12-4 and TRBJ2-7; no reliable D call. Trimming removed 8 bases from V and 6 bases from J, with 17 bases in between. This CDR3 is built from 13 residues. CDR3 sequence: CASGPYARTEQYF. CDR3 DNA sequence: TGTGCCAGCGGGCCCTACGCCCGGACCGAGCAGTACTTC.